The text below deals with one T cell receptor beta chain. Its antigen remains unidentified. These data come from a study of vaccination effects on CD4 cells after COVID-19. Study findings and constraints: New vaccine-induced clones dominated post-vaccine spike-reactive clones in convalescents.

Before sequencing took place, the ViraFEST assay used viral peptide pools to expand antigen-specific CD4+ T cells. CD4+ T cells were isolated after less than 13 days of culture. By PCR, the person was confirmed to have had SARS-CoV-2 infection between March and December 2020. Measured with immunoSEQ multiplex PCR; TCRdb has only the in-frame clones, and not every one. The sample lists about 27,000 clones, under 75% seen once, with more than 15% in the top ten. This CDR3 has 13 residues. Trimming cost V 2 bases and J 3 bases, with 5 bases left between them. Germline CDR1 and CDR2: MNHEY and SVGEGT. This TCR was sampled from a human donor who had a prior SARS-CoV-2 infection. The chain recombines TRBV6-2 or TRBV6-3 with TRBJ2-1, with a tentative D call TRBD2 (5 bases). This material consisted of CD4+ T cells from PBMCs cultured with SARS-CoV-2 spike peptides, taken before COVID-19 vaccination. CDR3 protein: CASSYEGYNEQFF. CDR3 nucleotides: TGTGCCAGCAGTTACGAGGGCTACAATGAGCAGTTCTTC.